A single sample is the source of the 4 T cell receptor beta chains below, sequenced in a study of T-cell reconstitution after alpha-beta-depleted transplantation in children listed by TCRdb under 2016. Library creation used PCR. The instrument given in TCRdb is Illumina HiSeq 2500. To normalize quantification of the TCRbeta repertoire, the TCR libraries were built with molecular barcoding that relied on unique molecular identifiers. TCRdb redid the processing of the public reads, applying fastp at Q25 and MiXCR, and retained in-frame beta chains. Identical CDR3 proteins give one entry, which carries the most common genes and DNA. This sample is represented by fewer than 500,000 distinct CDR3 sequences; approximately 42% of them were singletons. The ten largest clones take up 25% to 30% of the sample. The sample's treatment or condition label, decoded: allogeneic hematopoietic cell transplantation with graft depleted of TCRalphabeta T cells and CD19 B cells.

Sequenced here: PBMCs, sampled before TCRalphabeta/CD19-depleted stem cell transplant. Receptors were obtained from a girl aged 2 to 9 with aplastic anemia, due to receive a stem cell transplant.

In its sample, this clonotype was seen many times. The J gene is TRBJ2-7, the V gene TRBV4-3; D perhaps matches TRBD1 (6 bases). The CDR3 is 14 amino acids. V was shortened by 0 bases and J by 7 bases, with 13 bases between the two germline ends. CDR1 and CDR2 from the germline V gene are LGHNA and YSLEER. As DNA, the CDR3 is TGCGCCAGCAGCCAAGAAGGGGGAGTTAAGGAGCAGTACTTC. It is translated as CASSQEGGVKEQYF.

This clonotype showed up many times. The gene calls are TRBV4-2 and TRBJ2-7, with TRBD2 identical over 10 bases. Germline trimming cut 2 bases from V and 0 bases from J; bases unmatched to any gene: 4. CDR1 LGHNA and CDR2 YNFKEQ come from the germline V gene. The CDR3 runs 16 residues. CDR3 loop: CASSQRLAGSSYEQYF. DNA for the CDR3: TGTGCCAGCAGCCAACGACTAGCGGGCAGCTCCTACGAGCAGTACTTC.

The table lists this clonotype with many counts. CDR3 in amino acids: CASPFLGGQSNQPQHF. The CDR3 coding sequence is TGTGCCAGCCCCTTCCTTGGAGGGCAGAGCAATCAGCCCCAGCATTTT. This sequence joins TRBV6-5 and TRBJ1-5; no definite D call. There are 16 residues in the CDR3. Germline CDR1 reads MNHEY; CDR2 reads SVGAGI. The V gene lost 8 bases and the J gene lost 1 base, with 18 bases spanning the gap.

This clonotype was seen just once. This chain connects TRBV12-3 or TRBV12-4 to TRBJ2-5; a possible D gene is TRBD2 (6 bases). V dropped 2 bases and J dropped 2 bases, with 18 bases sitting between them. This CDR3 region has 17 residues. CDR3 amino acids: CASSLSRPSGGQETQYF. The CDR3 DNA reads TGTGCCAGCAGTTTATCCCGCCCATCCGGGGGACAAGAGACCCAGTACTTC.